The rows below give T cell receptor beta chains drawn from one sample of a study of type 1 and type 2 diabetes patients. TCRdb reprocessed the multiplex PCR reads with MiXCR, giving one entry per CDR3 protein. The sample consists of fewer than 350,000 distinct CDR3 sequences, 40% to 50% of them appearing once. The sequenced sample was peripheral blood mononuclear cells (PBMCs). All receptors come from a man between 18 and 29 years old with type 2 diabetes. Each CDR3 is given with its conserved first and last residue. D genes are given only for firm matches. Clone size is stated in some rows and not others, as once, few, many or a class when expanded.

>.|TRBJ2-7|TRBV7-9|.
TGTGCCAGCAGTCCGGGAAATACCTACGAGCAGTACTTC
CASSPGNTYEQYF
>.|TRBJ2-4|TRBV29-1|few
TGCAGCGCCGAAGGGGGGGTCGACGACATTCAGTACTTC
CSAEGGVDDIQYF
>.|TRBJ2-3|TRBV15|.
TGTGCCACCAGCAGAGGTGGAGTCGGTACTTCTCAGTATTTT
CATSRGGVGTSQYF
>.|TRBJ1-2|TRBV3-1|.
TGTGCCAGCAGCCAAACCATCCTAACGCCGACATTC
CASSQTILTPTF
>.|TRBJ2-7|TRBV7-2|.
TGTGCCAGCAGCCAAAGCGACCACTACGAGCAGTACTTC
CASSQSDHYEQYF
>TRBD2|TRBJ2-5|TRBV6-4|few
TGTGCCAGCAGTACGCTAGCGGGAGGGCCGGAGACCCAGTACTTC
CASSTLAGGPETQYF
>TRBD2|TRBJ2-1|TRBV12-3/TRBV12-4|few
TGTGCCAGCAGCGGACTAGCGGGAGGTCCCAATGAGCAGTTCTTC
CASSGLAGGPNEQFF
>TRBD2|TRBJ2-2|TRBV7-3|.
TGTGCCAGCAGCGGGCGGGAGGGGCAGAACACCGGGGAGCTGTTTTTT
CASSGREGQNTGELFF
>.|TRBJ1-2|TRBV2|.
TGTGCCAGCAGTGTTTTAGGGGAAAACTATGGCTACACCTTC
CASSVLGENYGYTF
>.|TRBJ1-1|TRBV7-8|few
TGTGCCAGCAGCTTTCGAATGAGGCCGTCTGAAGCTTTCTTT
CASSFRMRPSEAFF
>.|TRBJ2-2|TRBV2|.
TGTGCCAGCAGTGACGGGGTTGCTAGTAACACCGGGGAGCTGTTTTTT
CASSDGVASNTGELFF
>TRBD2|TRBJ2-3|TRBV7-6|.
TGTGCCAGCAGCGATAGCGGGATGGGCACAGATACGCAGTATTTT
CASSDSGMGTDTQYF
>.|TRBJ2-1|TRBV9|few
TGTGCCAGCAGCGTAGGGCCCGAAGCCCCCCCTTACAATGAGCAGTTCTTC
CASSVGPEAPPYNEQFF
>.|TRBJ2-7|TRBV6-6|.
TGTGCCAGCCGCGGGCAGGGTTCGCGCTACGAGCAGTACTTC
CASRGQGSRYEQYF
>TRBD1|TRBJ1-1|TRBV6-6|.
TGTGCCACCAAAGGACAGGGGGCGACTGAAGCTTTCTTT
CATKGQGATEAFF
>.|TRBJ2-7|TRBV27|few
TGTGCCAGCAGGGGGTTCATGCCCTACGAGCAGTACTTC
CASRGFMPYEQYF
>.|TRBJ2-2|TRBV7-3|.
TGTGCCAGCAGCCTTTACACCGGGGAGCTGTTTTTT
CASSLYTGELFF
>TRBD1|TRBJ1-2|TRBV7-9|.
TGTGCCAGCAGCTACGGACAGGGATCGCGGAACGGCTACACCTTC
CASSYGQGSRNGYTF
>.|TRBJ2-7|TRBV10-3|few
TGTGCCATCAGTGAGGTACACTACGAGCAGTACTTC
CAISEVHYEQYF
>TRBD2|TRBJ2-7|TRBV6-1|few
TGTGCCAGCAGTGGCACTAGCGGGAGTAGCGACGAGCAGTACTTC
CASSGTSGSSDEQYF
>.|TRBJ1-1|TRBV6-4|few
TGTGCCAGCAGTACAGACTTGAACACTGAAGCTTTCTTT
CASSTDLNTEAFF
>.|TRBJ2-1|TRBV29-1|.
TGTGCCAGCAGGACGGGGGTGGAGCAGTTCTTC
CASRTGVEQFF
>TRBD2|TRBJ2-7|TRBV20-1|once
TGCAGTGCTCTCGAAATAGCGGGAGGGCCTTACGAGCAGTACTTC
CSALEIAGGPYEQYF
>TRBD1|TRBJ2-7|TRBV28|.
TGTGCCAGCAGTAACAGGGGTTCTTTGTACTTC
CASSNRGSLYF
>.|TRBJ1-2|TRBV6-5|.
TGTGCCAGCAGTTTCGGAAGCGGCTACACCTTC
CASSFGSGYTF
>.|TRBJ1-5|TRBV19|.
TGTGCCAGTAAGCCCGCCGGGGATTTAACGCGCGGTCAGCCCCAGCATTTT
CASKPAGDLTRGQPQHF
>.|TRBJ1-4|TRBV20-1|few
TGCAGTGCTAAGCCTGCGGGACACATTAATGAAAAACTGTTTTTT
CSAKPAGHINEKLFF
>.|TRBJ1-1|TRBV7-9|few
TGTGCCAGCAGCTTAGAGAACACTGAAGCTTTCTTT
CASSLENTEAFF
>.|TRBJ1-5|TRBV20-1|.
TGCAGTGCTCCAGACACGATTAGCAATCAGCCCCAGCATTTT
CSAPDTISNQPQHF
>.|TRBJ2-2|TRBV20-1|few
TGCAGTGCTAGAGATGCGGGGAAGGACACCGGGGAGCTGTTTTTT
CSARDAGKDTGELFF
>.|TRBJ2-7|TRBV10-3|few
TGTGCCATCAGTGAGTCAGCGGGCTCCTACGAGCAGTACTTC
CAISESAGSYEQYF
>TRBD1|TRBJ2-1|TRBV25-1|many
TGTGCCAGCAGTGGATCTCCGGGACAGCGGATTCCCAATGAGCAGTTCTTC
CASSGSPGQRIPNEQFF
>.|TRBJ1-5|TRBV14|.
TGTGCCAGCAGTTCATGGCTCTGGCAGCCCCAGCATTTT
CASSSWLWQPQHF
>.|TRBJ1-6|TRBV25-1|.
TGTGCCAGCAAGATGGGCGCTTTGGGTTCACCCCTCCACTTT
CASKMGALGSPLHF
>TRBD2|TRBJ2-5|TRBV6-6|.
TGTGCCAGCAGTTCCTCGACTAGCGGGGGTCGAAAAGAGACCCAGTACTTC
CASSSSTSGGRKETQYF
>.|TRBJ1-2|TRBV2|many
TGTGCCAGCAGTGACAGGAACTATGGCTACACCTTC
CASSDRNYGYTF
>.|TRBJ1-4|TRBV6-6|.
TGTGCCAGCAGTGAGGCAGGGGAGAAACTGTTTTTT
CASSEAGEKLFF
>.|TRBJ2-7|TRBV6-6|.
TGTGCCAGCAGTTCCCCTGCTACACTAGCAGGAGACGAGCAGTACTTC
CASSSPATLAGDEQYF
>.|TRBJ1-2|TRBV12-3/TRBV12-4|.
TGTGCCAGCGGTCTCGACAGCTACTATGGCTACACCTTC
CASGLDSYYGYTF
>.|TRBJ2-5|TRBV7-9|.
TGTGCCAGCAGCCCCCTTGCGCCGAACCAAGAGACCCAGTACTTC
CASSPLAPNQETQYF
>.|TRBJ1-1|TRBV11-1|.
TGTGCCAGCAGCTTTAGTAGGGGCACTGAAGCTTTCTTT
CASSFSRGTEAFF
>TRBD1|TRBJ2-1|TRBV2|.
TGTGCCAGCAGTGAATGGGGACAGGGGACCTACAATGAGCAGTTCTTC
CASSEWGQGTYNEQFF
>.|TRBJ1-1|TRBV25-1|.
TGTGCCAGCAGTCGCTATTTAACGGGCGAAGCTTTCTTT
CASSRYLTGEAFF
>.|TRBJ2-5|TRBV6-1|few
TGTGCCAGCAGTGAACTCTGGGGAGAGACCCAGTACTTC
CASSELWGETQYF
>.|TRBJ2-6|TRBV2|many
TGTGCCAGCATCGACGGGGCCAACGTCCTGACTTTC
CASIDGANVLTF
>.|TRBJ1-6|TRBV20-1|.
TGCAGTGCTAGGGGGGGGGTCTCCGATTCACCCCTCCACTTT
CSARGGVSDSPLHF
>.|TRBJ2-3|TRBV28|.
TGTGCCAGCAGTTTGGACCGAACCACAGATACGCAGTATTTT
CASSLDRTTDTQYF
>.|TRBJ1-4|TRBV5-4|.
TGTGCCAGCAGCTTTCCGGCCAGGGGTAATGAAAAACTGTTTTTT
CASSFPARGNEKLFF
>TRBD1|TRBJ1-4|TRBV25-1|.
TGTGCCAGCAGTGAATATTTTACGGGACAGTCAAATGAAAAACTGTTTTTT
CASSEYFTGQSNEKLFF
>.|TRBJ1-1|TRBV7-3|few
TGTGCCAGCAGCTTAATATCAGGAACTGAAGCTTTCTTT
CASSLISGTEAFF
>TRBD1|TRBJ1-5|TRBV19|few
TGTGCCAGTAGTATCTTAACAGGGGGCTTTCAGCCCCAGCATTTT
CASSILTGGFQPQHF
>.|TRBJ2-5|TRBV20-1|many
TGCAGTGCCAGTCAAGAGACCCAGTACTTC
CSASQETQYF